Listed below are T cell receptor beta chains from one sample, sequenced in a study of Graves' ophthalmopathy and Graves' hyperthyroidism. One entry per CDR3 protein, called by TCRdb with MiXCR from the multiplex PCR reads. This repertoire shows about 480,000 distinct CDR3 sequences, approximately 15% found once; its top ten account for around 9.8%. The sequencing input was blood. These receptor sequences come from a woman aged 30 to 39 with Graves' ophthalmopathy. The conserved cysteine and the conserved F or W are not part of the CDR3 here. Each record gives: V gene, J gene, CDR3 protein.

V gene: TRBV7-9
J gene: TRBJ2-2
CDR3 protein: VSSLVGAGELF

V gene: TRBV7-3
J gene: TRBJ1-1
CDR3 protein: ASSLGIGEAEAF

V gene: TRBV5-1
J gene: TRBJ1-1
CDR3 protein: ASSFVRATTEAF

V gene: TRBV30
J gene: TRBJ2-7
CDR3 protein: AWSSTGGTRSYEQY

V gene: TRBV7-9
J gene: TRBJ1-1
CDR3 protein: ASSQPGATEAF

V gene: TRBV6-1
J gene: TRBJ1-5
CDR3 protein: ASRGYREGQPQH

V gene: TRBV6-5
J gene: TRBJ1-2
CDR3 protein: ASSYSGTSLYGYT

V gene: TRBV27
J gene: TRBJ1-6
CDR3 protein: ASSPSPGVGLH

V gene: TRBV4-1
J gene: TRBJ2-5
CDR3 protein: ASSQEGTRQETQY

V gene: TRBV5-1
J gene: TRBJ1-1
CDR3 protein: ASRLQDSTEAF

V gene: TRBV19
J gene: TRBJ2-2
CDR3 protein: ASSYGTGGYTGELF

V gene: TRBV28
J gene: TRBJ2-7
CDR3 protein: ASSFPPFGAPGQGMEQY

V gene: TRBV12-3/TRBV12-4
J gene: TRBJ2-5
CDR3 protein: ASSRGAGGAETQY

V gene: TRBV5-1
J gene: TRBJ1-2
CDR3 protein: ASSGTGVYGYT

V gene: TRBV6-1
J gene: TRBJ2-5
CDR3 protein: ASDRPGRQETQY

V gene: TRBV2
J gene: TRBJ2-7
CDR3 protein: ASSRAGRRGYEQY

V gene: TRBV30
J gene: TRBJ1-6
CDR3 protein: AWATGSYNSPLH

V gene: TRBV15
J gene: TRBJ1-5
CDR3 protein: ATSKDRAGNQPQH

V gene: TRBV6-1
J gene: TRBJ1-2
CDR3 protein: ASREPGQGKYGYT

V gene: TRBV4-1
J gene: TRBJ1-2
CDR3 protein: ASSQTQGTHYGYT

V gene: TRBV11-2
J gene: TRBJ1-2
CDR3 protein: ASSSIQGMGSGYT

V gene: TRBV10-3
J gene: TRBJ2-7
CDR3 protein: AISESTEGGYEQY

V gene: TRBV6-1
J gene: TRBJ2-3
CDR3 protein: ASIGAGGGDTQY

V gene: TRBV20-1
J gene: TRBJ2-5
CDR3 protein: SARPSGQETQY